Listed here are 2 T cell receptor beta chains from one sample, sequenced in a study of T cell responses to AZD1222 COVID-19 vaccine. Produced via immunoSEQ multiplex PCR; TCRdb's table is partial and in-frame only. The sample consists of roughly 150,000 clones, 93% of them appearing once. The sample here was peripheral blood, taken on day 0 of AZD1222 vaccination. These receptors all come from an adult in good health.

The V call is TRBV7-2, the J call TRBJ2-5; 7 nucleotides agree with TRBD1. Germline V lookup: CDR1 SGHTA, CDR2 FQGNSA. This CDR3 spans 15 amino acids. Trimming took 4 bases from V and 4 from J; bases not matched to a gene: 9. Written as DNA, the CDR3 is TGTGCCAGCAGCTCGGACAGGCCGCCAGGAGAGACCCAGTACTTC. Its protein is CASSSDRPPGETQYF.

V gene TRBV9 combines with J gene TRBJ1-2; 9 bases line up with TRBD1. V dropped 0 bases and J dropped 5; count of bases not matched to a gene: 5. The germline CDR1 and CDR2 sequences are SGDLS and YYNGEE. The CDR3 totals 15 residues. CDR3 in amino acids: CASSVALGQGYGYTF. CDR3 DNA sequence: TGTGCCAGCAGCGTAGCTTTAGGACAGGGGTATGGCTACACCTTC. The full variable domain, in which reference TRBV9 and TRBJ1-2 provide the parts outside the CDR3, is DSGVTQTPKHLITATGQRVTLRCSPRSGDLSVYWYQQSLDQGLQFLIQYYNGEERAKGNILERFSAQQFPDLHSELNLSSLELGDSALYFCASSVALGQGYGYTFGSGTRLTVV.